These 11 T cell receptor beta chains were sequenced from one sample in a study of CD8 T cells in Susac syndrome. The RNA, roughly 0.5 to 1 ug, was put through reverse transcription using random hexamers. TCRdb redid the calling of the immunoSEQ multiplex PCR reads with MiXCR, one entry per CDR3 protein. The table shows 150,000 to 200,000 distinct CDR3 sequences, with around 95% occurring only once. Sequencing used CD4+ T cells from PBMCs. All receptors come from a human donor in good health.

This rearrangement joins TRBV4-1 to TRBJ2-5; D remains unclear. The CDR3 covers 15 residues. CDR1 and CDR2 (germline): MGHRA, YSYEKL. The ends were cut back, 4 bases at V and 2 bases at J, with 14 bases in the middle. As DNA, the CDR3 is TGCGCCAGCAGCCGAGATGAGACTTCTCAAGAGACCCAGTACTTC. This translates into CASSRDETSQETQYF.

The V call is TRBV4-1, the J call TRBJ2-4, with 9 bases matching TRBD2. This CDR3 is built from 16 residues. Germline V lookup: CDR1 MGHRA, CDR2 YSYEKL. Germline trimming cut 3 bases from V and 0 bases from J; bases unmatched to any gene: 3. The CDR3 nucleotides are TGCGCCAGCAGCCAGCTAGCGGGGCTAGCCAAAAACATTCAGTACTTC. This codes for CASSQLAGLAKNIQYF.

V gene TRBV5-6 combines with J gene TRBJ1-2, with D uncertain. CDR3 size: 13 residues. The V and J ends lost 2 bases and 10 bases respectively, with 15 bases between them. The germline gives CDR1 SGHDT, CDR2 YYEEEE. DNA for the CDR3: TGTGCCAGCAGCTTATCGGGTCTGGGAATCTACACCTTC. Amino acid sequence: CASSLSGLGIYTF.

J is TRBJ1-1 and V is TRBV7-8, with no clear D. Per germline, CDR1 SGHVS and CDR2 FQNEAQ. V lost 3 bases and J 2 bases, leaving 10 bases between the germline ends. This CDR3 has 14 amino acids. CDR3 bases: TGTGCCAGCAGCTTGGCGTTCCCCAACACTGAAGCTTTCTTT. Translating it yields CASSLAFPNTEAFF.

The chain combines TRBV11-2 with TRBJ1-2; 8 bases align to TRBD1. V gave up 1 base and J gave up 7 bases; unmatched junction bases: 2. This CDR3 region has 13 residues. Germline CDR1 is SGHAT and CDR2 is FQNNGV. In nucleotides, the CDR3 is TGTGCCAGCAGCTTAGGCCAGGGGGCTGGCTACACCTTC. This translates into CASSLGQGAGYTF.

This chain joins TRBV30 and TRBJ2-1; TRBD2 matches at 9 bases. V lost 2 bases to trimming and J lost 9 bases; unmatched junction nucleotides: 14. From germline, CDR1 is GTSNPN and CDR2 SVGIG (reference sequence). The CDR3 totals 16 residues. The CDR3 reads CAWSPPEVAGVIEQFF. CDR3 nucleotides: TGTGCCTGGAGTCCACCCGAAGTAGCGGGGGTGATTGAGCAGTTCTTC.

V usage is TRBV9 and J usage is TRBJ2-3, with TRBD2 matching 12 bases. Losses at the gene ends were 4 bases for V and 2 bases for J; bases not matched to a gene: 5. Looked up from germline, CDR1 is SGDLS and CDR2 is YYNGEE. CDR3 length equals 16 residues. The chain's CDR3 is CASSPRTSGVTDTQYF. The DNA for the CDR3 is TGTGCCAGCAGCCCCCGGACTAGCGGGGTCACAGATACGCAGTATTTT. Combining the CDR3 with reference TRBV9 and TRBJ2-3 gives the whole variable domain DSGVTQTPKHLITATGQRVTLRCSPRSGDLSVYWYQQSLDQGLQFLIQYYNGEERAKGNILERFSAQQFPDLHSELNLSSLELGDSALYFCASSPRTSGVTDTQYFGPGTRLTVL.

This chain links TRBV29-1 with TRBJ1-1; 8 bases map to TRBD1. V dropped 6 bases and J dropped 10; count of bases not matched to a gene: 4. This CDR3 has 10 residues. Germline loops: CDR1 SQVTM, CDR2 ANQGSEA. The CDR3 loop is CSVDREAAFF. CDR3 nucleotide sequence: TGCAGCGTGGACAGGGAGGCAGCTTTCTTT.

This CDR3 is CSAPTPGSPGYGYTF. The CDR3 coding sequence is TGCAGTGCTCCAACGCCGGGTTCCCCTGGGTATGGCTACACCTTC. The chain links TRBV20-1 to TRBJ1-2; no definite D call. V lost 5 bases and J lost 5, with 21 bases in between. Germline CDR1 DFQATT, CDR2 SNEGSKA (reference sequence). The CDR3 spans 15 residues.

The genes are TRBV3-1 and TRBJ2-1; D gene unclear. V was clipped by 0 bases and J by 9 bases, with 12 bases between them. Germline CDR1 LGHDT, CDR2 YNNKEL (reference sequence). The CDR3 contains 14 residues. The CDR3 sequence is CASSQDGVRGEQFF. As DNA, the CDR3 is TGTGCCAGCAGCCAAGACGGAGTGAGAGGTGAGCAGTTCTTC.

This clonotype came up once. The chain is built from TRBV19 and TRBJ2-5, with 9 bases lining up with TRBD2. The CDR3 consists of 15 residues. With 3 bases clipped from V and 5 bases from J, the junction kept 7 bases outside the gene matches. CDR1 is LNHDA and CDR2 is SQIVND in the germline V gene (reference sequence). The CDR3 sequence is CASSIGTSLAETQYF. The CDR3 DNA reads TGTGCCAGTAGTATTGGGACTAGCTTGGCGGAGACCCAGTACTTC.